This T cell receptor (beta chain) is from a study of T cells in Graves' hyperthyroidism and ophthalmopathy. This clonotype was detected ten times or more. This CDR3 comprises 14 residues. The V end was cut by 1 base, the J end by 2 bases, with 7 bases between. The germline V gene has CDR1 SGHDN and CDR2 FVKESK. RNA transcripts were the template for amplifying TCR beta CDR3 regions. The primer set for the first-round RT-PCR of the TCR CDR3 was HTBI. Using its own MiXCR run on the multiplex PCR reads, TCRdb lists one record per CDR3 protein. The table records hundreds of thousands of distinct CDR3 sequences, about 14% of them present only once.

V usage is TRBV14 and J usage is TRBJ2-3; no clear D gene. This clonotype originated in a young man with Graves' ophthalmopathy. The sample comprised blood. This CDR3 reads CASSQGLLTDTQYF. DNA for the CDR3: TGTGCCAGCAGCCAAGGCCTGCTCACAGATACGCAGTATTTT.